These 24 T cell receptor beta chains share one sample of origin, sequenced in a study of cytomegalovirus exposure and HLA in healthy donors. In the PCR, 60 Vbeta and 13 Jbeta primers were used. Data came from immunoSEQ multiplex PCR; TCRdb stores just in-frame clones and leaves some out. This repertoire comprises some 75,000 clones; its ten largest clones make up roughly 5%. The sample consisted of PBMCs. Every receptor here comes from a man aged 40-49 years in good health and CMV-seronegative.

V usage is TRBV5-1 and J usage is TRBJ2-5, with 7 bases matching TRBD1. With V trimmed by 3 bases and J by 1 base, 6 bases remained unmatched. This CDR3 has 15 residues. Germline values: CDR1 SGHRS, CDR2 YFSETQ. The CDR3 is CASSWGQTLQETQYF. The DNA of the CDR3 is TGCGCCAGCAGCTGGGGACAGACCCTCCAAGAGACCCAGTACTTC.

The genes are TRBV5-1 and TRBJ2-1; 8 bases agree with TRBD2. V was clipped by 0 bases and J by 7 bases; unmatched bases: 6. This CDR3 contains 15 residues. The V gene's germline CDR1 is SGHRS and CDR2 YFSETQ. The CDR3: CASSLAGGSGNEQFF. As DNA, the CDR3 is TGCGCCAGCAGCTTGGCGGGAGGGTCTGGTAATGAGCAGTTCTTC.

The V and J genes are TRBV7-9 and TRBJ2-7; 12 bases are a match to TRBD1. This CDR3 has 17 residues. Losses at the gene ends were 3 bases for V and 2 bases for J; bases not matched to a gene: 8. Germline V gene data show CDR1 as SEHNR and CDR2 as FQNEAQ (reference sequence). The CDR3 spells CASSFAGTGGAPYEQYF. The CDR3 DNA is TGTGCCAGCAGCTTCGCCGGGACAGGGGGCGCCCCCTACGAGCAGTACTTC.

The V call is TRBV12-5, the J call TRBJ2-3, with 11 bases identical to TRBD1. V gave up 3 bases and J gave up 2 bases; unmatched junction bases: 4. Germline lookup yields CDR1 LGHNT and CDR2 FRNRAP. This CDR3 has 16 residues. Written as DNA, the CDR3 is TGTGCTAGTGGTTTAGGGGACAGGGGGATCACAGATACGCAGTATTTT. It encodes CASGLGDRGITDTQYF.

V is TRBV18 and J is TRBJ1-2; D unresolved. V lost 0 bases and J lost 5, with 10 bases in between. The germline V gene encodes CDR1 KGHSH and CDR2 LQKENI. This CDR3 contains 14 residues. For the CDR3, the DNA is TGTGCCAGCTCACCACCTTCGGCGGATTATGGCTACACCTTC. Translated, it gives CASSPPSADYGYTF.

For the CDR3, the DNA is TGTGCCACATCTGAGGGAGGAGGCACTGAAGCTTTCTTT. It is translated as CATSEGGGTEAFF. The genes are TRBV19 and TRBJ1-1; D uncertain. V was pared by 10 bases and J by 4 bases, with 16 bases between. CDR1 is LNHDA, CDR2 SQIVND, per germline (reference sequence). CDR3 length equals 13 residues.

The chain carries TRBV7-9 and TRBJ1-4; D perhaps matches TRBD1 (6 bases). With 4 bases removed from V and 0 bases from J, the gap between germline ends came to 9 bases. CDR1 and CDR2 (germline): SEHNR, FQNEAQ (reference sequence). CDR3 length: 15 residues. As DNA, the CDR3 is TGTGCCAGCAGCTGGGACACGGCAACTAATGAAAAACTGTTTTTT. This translates into CASSWDTATNEKLFF. The full variable domain, its missing parts supplied by reference TRBV7-9 and TRBJ1-4, is DTGVSQNPRHKITKRGQNVTFRCDPISEHNRLYWYRQTLGQGPEFLTYFQNEAQLEKSRLLSDRFSAERPKGSFSTLEIQRTEQGDSAMYLCASSWDTATNEKLFFGSGTQLSVL.

The chain joins TRBV4-3 to TRBJ1-3; tentatively, D is TRBD1 (6 bases). There are 16 residues in the CDR3. The germline CDR1 and CDR2 sequences are LGHNA and YSLEER. Trimming stripped 1 base from V and 0 bases from J, with 10 bases between. The CDR3 region has the DNA TGCGCCAGCAGCCAAGGGAACAGGGTCTCTGGAAACACCATATATTTT. As protein: CASSQGNRVSGNTIYF.

The V and J genes are TRBV27 and TRBJ1-1, with D possibly matching TRBD1 (6 bases). V dropped 10 bases and J dropped 8 bases, with 29 bases sitting between them. The CDR3 has 16 residues. The germline gives CDR1 MNHEY, CDR2 SMNVEV (reference sequence). The CDR3 loop reads CATHPGGARFGSEAFF. The DNA for the CDR3 is TGTGCCACCCATCCGGGGGGGGCACGGTTCGGTTCCGAAGCTTTCTTT.

The chain has TRBV5-6 and TRBJ2-7; 9 bases match TRBD2. With 0 bases clipped from V and 4 bases from J, the junction kept 5 bases outside the gene matches. The germline gives CDR1 SGHDT, CDR2 YYEEEE. This CDR3 has 15 amino acids. As DNA, the CDR3 is TGTGCCAGCAGCTTGGATCCAGCGGGGGGATACGAGCAGTACTTC. This codes for CASSLDPAGGYEQYF. The full variable domain, completed using reference TRBV5-6 and TRBJ2-7, is DAGVTQSPTHLIKTRGQQVTLRCSPKSGHDTVSWYQQALGQGPQFIFQYYEEEERQRGNFPDRFSGHQFPNYSSELNVNALLLGDSALYLCASSLDPAGGYEQYFGPGTRLTVT.

Here the CDR3 reads CASSYSRGGAGELFF. DNA for the CDR3: TGTGCCAGCAGTTATTCCAGGGGCGGCGCCGGGGAGCTGTTTTTT. The chain has TRBV6-6 and TRBJ2-2, with D perhaps matching TRBD1 (6 bases). The CDR3 has 15 amino acids. V was cut by 3 bases and J by 6 bases, with 14 bases left in between. Germline V gene data show CDR1 as MNHNY and CDR2 as SVGAGI (reference sequence).

This chain connects TRBV6-1 to TRBJ2-7; 12 positions agree with TRBD2. This CDR3 region has 17 residues. With 2 bases clipped from V and 0 bases from J, the junction kept 5 bases outside the gene matches. Germline V gene data show CDR1 as MNHNS and CDR2 as SASEGT. The CDR3 DNA follows: TGTGCCAGCAGTGAATATTGGACTAGCGGGGCCTCCTACGAGCAGTACTTC. This codes for CASSEYWTSGASYEQYF.

The V gene is TRBV5-1, the J gene TRBJ2-3; TRBD2 aligns across 13 bases. Germline CDR1 is SGHRS and CDR2 is YFSETQ. Trimming at V came to 4 bases and at J to 0 bases, leaving 2 bases not matched to a gene. The CDR3 length is 16 residues. CDR3 residues: CASSPGLAGSTDTQYF. CDR3 DNA: TGCGCCAGCAGCCCGGGACTAGCGGGGAGCACAGATACGCAGTATTTT.

The gene calls are TRBV6-1 and TRBJ2-5; 7 bases match TRBD2. The trim removed 6 bases at V and 2 bases at J, leaving 6 bases unmatched. This CDR3 has 14 residues. Germline V gene data show CDR1 as MNHNS and CDR2 as SASEGT. The CDR3 sequence: CASRVTSDQETQYF. The CDR3 DNA follows: TGTGCCAGCAGAGTCACTAGCGATCAAGAGACCCAGTACTTC.

J is TRBJ2-5 and V is TRBV6-6, with D maybe TRBD1 (5 bases). The CDR3 runs 13 residues. The ends were cut back, 8 bases at V and 5 bases at J, with 15 bases in the middle. Germline CDR1 reads MNHNY; CDR2 reads SVGAGI (reference sequence). CDR3 bases: TGTGCCAGCCACCGACAGTATTTGGAGACCCAGTACTTC. Amino acids: CASHRQYLETQYF.

The rearrangement joins TRBV9 to TRBJ1-1; D is possibly TRBD1 (5 bases). The CDR3 covers 14 residues. The V gene's germline CDR1 is SGDLS and CDR2 YYNGEE. The ends were cut back, 4 bases at V and 4 bases at J, with 14 bases in the middle. The CDR3 sequence is CASSLRQTGTEAFF. Here the CDR3 DNA reads TGTGCCAGCAGCCTCCGACAGACTGGCACTGAAGCTTTCTTT.

The V and J genes are TRBV6-5 and TRBJ2-5; D uncertain. The CDR3 totals 13 residues. The germline CDR1 and CDR2 sequences are MNHEY and SVGAGI. The ends were cut back, 2 bases at V and 0 bases at J, with 4 bases in the middle. The chain's CDR3 is CASSYQDQETQYF. The CDR3 DNA follows: TGTGCCAGCAGTTACCAGGACCAAGAGACCCAGTACTTC.

This chain joins TRBV5-1 and TRBJ1-6; D is perhaps TRBD1 (6 bases). The V gene's germline CDR1 is SGHRS and CDR2 YFSETQ. With 0 bases removed from V and 7 bases from J, the gap between germline ends came to 11 bases. The CDR3 is made up of 15 amino acids. The CDR3 sequence is CASSLEQGQNSPLHF. The CDR3 DNA is TGCGCCAGCAGCTTGGAGCAGGGGCAAAATTCACCCCTCCACTTT.

This chain joins TRBV7-2 and TRBJ2-3; D is undetermined. Germline CDR1 reads SGHTA; CDR2 reads FQGNSA. The length of the CDR3 is 12 residues. V was trimmed by 4 bases and J by 4 bases, leaving 6 bases between them. The CDR3 sequence is CASSSRADTQYF. Here the CDR3 DNA reads TGTGCCAGCAGCTCCCGGGCAGATACGCAGTATTTT.

The V call is TRBV5-1, the J call TRBJ2-1, with TRBD2 identical over 11 bases. Germline values: CDR1 SGHRS, CDR2 YFSETQ. The ends lost 4 bases at V and 9 bases at J; junction bases unmatched: 9. The CDR3 spans 15 residues. CDR3 region: CASSNTSGRWGEQFF. For the CDR3, the DNA is TGCGCCAGCAGCAACACTAGCGGGAGATGGGGTGAGCAGTTCTTC.

This chain connects TRBV5-1 to TRBJ1-5, with TRBD1 matching over 9 bases. The CDR3 spans 14 residues. After removal of 0 bases from V and 7 bases from J, the junction contained 2 bases not matched to a gene. Germline loops: CDR1 SGHRS, CDR2 YFSETQ. The CDR3, as DNA: TGCGCCAGCAGCTTGGGACAGGGGGAACAGCCCCAGCATTTT. Encoded protein: CASSLGQGEQPQHF.

The CDR3: CASSSRTGGSTDTQYF. The CDR3 nucleotides are TGCGCCAGCAGCTCCCGGACGGGCGGGAGCACAGATACGCAGTATTTT. The chain uses TRBV5-1 and TRBJ2-3; tentative D call: TRBD2 (5 bases). Germline lookup yields CDR1 SGHRS and CDR2 YFSETQ. V dropped 3 bases and J dropped 0 bases, with 14 bases sitting between them. The length of the CDR3 is 16 residues.

J is TRBJ2-5 and V is TRBV13; 11 bases match TRBD2. The CDR3 loop spans 15 amino acids. Looked up from germline, CDR1 is PRHDT and CDR2 is FYEKMQ (reference sequence). Germline trimming cut 4 bases from V and 1 base from J; bases unmatched to any gene: 2. CDR3 coding DNA: TGTGCCAGCAGCTCCGGGACTAGCGGCCAAGAGACCCAGTACTTC. Translation gives CASSSGTSGQETQYF.

The V call is TRBV18, the J call TRBJ2-7, with 9 nucleotides matching TRBD1. The trim removed 3 bases at V and 2 bases at J, leaving 8 bases unmatched. The CDR3 extends over 16 amino acids. Germline V gene lookup returns CDR1 KGHSH and CDR2 LQKENI. The DNA of the CDR3 is TGTGCCAGCTCACCCTTTGGGACAGGGCGAACCTACGAGCAGTACTTC. It translates to CASSPFGTGRTYEQYF.